The TCR beta chain under discussion was sequenced for a study of response to subunit inactivated influenza vaccine. TCRdb re-called the RT-PCR reads with MiXCR, one entry per CDR3 protein. This table has around 850,000 distinct CDR3 sequences, under 20% appearing once. This clonotype has a handful of counts. Its antigen is not known. Germline CDR1 MNHEY, CDR2 SVGAGI. V lost 0 bases, J lost 2 bases, and 18 bases lay in between. The CDR3 runs 18 residues. Findings and limits, study-wide: The study's authors posited that every seasonal influenza vaccination enlists few new T cells.

The chain employs TRBV6-5 and TRBJ2-3; a possible D gene is TRBD1 (6 bases). The sample was PBMCs from blood, taken about 5 days after vaccination. The source of this sequence is a man aged 45-65 years who received an inactivated influenza vaccine. In DNA, the CDR3 is TGTGCCAGCAGTTACTCGAGGACAGACTTGTCTTACACAGATACGCAGTATTTT. Translation gives CASSYSRTDLSYTDTQYF.